The 2 T cell receptor beta chains below were found in one sample sequenced in a study of control samples from healthy donors and cancer patients. Measured with immunoSEQ multiplex PCR; TCRdb has only the in-frame clones, and not every one. Of over 85,000 clones listed, over 90% were seen once; the top ten hold approximately 1.5%. The sample was blood. The receptors here all came from a woman aged 30 to 39 in good health.

The J gene is TRBJ2-7, the V gene TRBV28; 7 bases are shared with TRBD1. This CDR3 comprises 13 residues. V was pared by 4 bases and J by 3 bases, with 3 bases of the junction left unmatched. Per the germline V gene, CDR1 is MDHEN and CDR2 is SYDVKM. CDR3 region: CASSSGQNYEQYF. CDR3 nucleotide sequence: TGTGCCAGCAGTTCGGGACAGAACTACGAGCAGTACTTC. Complete variable domain (other parts from reference TRBV28 and TRBJ2-7): DVKVTQSSRYLVKRTGEKVFLECVQDMDHENMFWYRQDPGLGLRLIYFSYDVKMKEKGDIPEGYSVSREKKERFSLILESASTNQTSMYLCASSSGQNYEQYFGPGTRLTVT.

This chain connects TRBV3-1 (or the pseudogene TRBV3-2) to TRBJ2-3; 10 nucleotides line up with TRBD2. There are 17 residues in the CDR3. V trimming: 0 bases; J trimming: 5 bases; junction bases outside the gene matches: 8. Germline values: CDR1 LGHDT, CDR2 YNNKEL (reference sequence). The CDR3 DNA follows: TGTGCCAGCAGCCAAGATCTCAGCGGGGGGGCGAAAGATACGCAGTATTTT. Amino acid sequence: CASSQDLSGGAKDTQYF.